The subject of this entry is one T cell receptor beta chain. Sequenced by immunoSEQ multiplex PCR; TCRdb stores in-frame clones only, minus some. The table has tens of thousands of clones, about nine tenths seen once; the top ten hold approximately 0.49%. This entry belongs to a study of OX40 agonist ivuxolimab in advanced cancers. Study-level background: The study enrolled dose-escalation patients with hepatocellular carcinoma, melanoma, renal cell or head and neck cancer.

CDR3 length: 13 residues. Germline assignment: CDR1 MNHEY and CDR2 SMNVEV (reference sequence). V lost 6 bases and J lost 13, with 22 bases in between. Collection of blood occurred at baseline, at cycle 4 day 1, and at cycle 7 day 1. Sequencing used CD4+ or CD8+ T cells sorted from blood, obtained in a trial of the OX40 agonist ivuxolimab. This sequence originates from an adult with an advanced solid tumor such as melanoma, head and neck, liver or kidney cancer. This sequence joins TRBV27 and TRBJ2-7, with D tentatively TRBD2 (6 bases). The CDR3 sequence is CASRGSGTSRPYF. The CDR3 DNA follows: TGTGCCAGCAGGGGTAGCGGCACCTCGCGCCCTTACTTC.